The present T cell receptor (beta chain) was sequenced within a study of blood T cell repertoires in COVID-19. Study summary: Samples of COVID-19 (acute and convalescent) were obtained from the United States, Italy and Spain. Nucleic acid was either cDNA or gDNA, and it came from T cells, B-cell-depleted T cells, or PBMCs.

Authors' processing steps: It was from reference gene primer amplification that nucleated cell counts were estimated. The protocol was immunoSEQ multiplex PCR, while the TCRdb copy is restricted to in-frame clones and leaves out a portion. V, J and clone size reflect that table, while D and trimming were determined from the DNA. The sample records fewer than 85,000 clones, around 85% being singletons. The CDR3 spans 12 residues. Germline CDR1 and CDR2: SGHRS and YFSETQ. The V end lost 4 bases, the J end lost 6 bases, and 10 bases lay between the germline ends. Sample: peripheral blood. The chain employs TRBV5-1 and TRBJ1-2, with D possibly TRBD1 on 6 matching bases. The receptor was isolated from a man between 60 and 70 years old with acute or convalescent COVID-19. The CDR3 sequence is CASSADRDGYTF. In nucleotides, the CDR3 is TGCGCCAGCAGCGCGGACAGAGATGGCTACACCTTC.